What follows are 26 T cell receptor beta chains derived from one specimen sequenced in a study of cytomegalovirus exposure and HLA in healthy donors. Primers: 60 Vbeta forward and 13 Jbeta reverse. Measured with immunoSEQ multiplex PCR; TCRdb has only the in-frame clones, and not every one. Seen here are about 99,000 clones, 70% to 80% observed once, and the top ten hold less than 3.5%. Specimen: PBMCs. The receptor source for this set is a male donor in good health and CMV-seropositive.

The chain carries TRBV7-9 and TRBJ2-3, with D possibly being TRBD2 (6 bases). The V gene lost 5 bases and the J gene lost 7 bases, with 19 bases spanning the gap. Germline V gives CDR1 SEHNR, CDR2 FQNEAQ (reference sequence). CDR3 length: 15 amino acids. Here the CDR3 reads CASSHPPRLGNTQYF. The CDR3 region has the DNA TGTGCCAGCAGCCATCCACCCCGACTAGGGAATACGCAGTATTTT.

This rearrangement joins TRBV5-5 to TRBJ1-1; no clear D. The germline CDR1 and CDR2 sequences are SGHKS and YYEKEE (reference sequence). This CDR3 has 12 residues. V was cut by 0 bases and J by 7 bases, with 7 bases left in between. CDR3 region: CASSLVLHEAFF. For the CDR3, the DNA is TGTGCCAGCAGCTTGGTACTACATGAAGCTTTCTTT.

CDR3 in DNA: TGTGCCAGCAGCTCGAAACTAGTGGGCTATGGCTACACCTTC. Its protein product is CASSSKLVGYGYTF. The rearrangement uses TRBV5-8 and TRBJ1-2; D is ambiguous. Germline CDR1 and CDR2: SGHTS and YDEGEE. CDR3 length equals 14 residues. V was trimmed by 3 bases and J by 4 bases, leaving 13 bases between them.

The rearrangement uses TRBV29-1 and TRBJ2-5; D uncertain. The CDR3 has 12 residues. The V gene's germline CDR1 is SQVTM and CDR2 ANQGSEA. Between the trimmed V and J ends, which lost 3 bases and 1 base, there was a span of 6 bases. CDR3 DNA sequence: TGCAGCGTTGAGGCAAGCCAAGAGACCCAGTACTTC. This codes for CSVEASQETQYF.

This clone was seen a single time. The V gene is TRBV18, the J gene TRBJ1-5; D gene uncertain. Deletions cut 3 bases from V and 10 bases from J, with 13 bases between. The germline V gene encodes CDR1 KGHSH and CDR2 LQKENI. The CDR3 is 13 residues long. DNA for the CDR3: TGTGCCAGCTCACCGACACTTCTTTTCCCCCAGCATTTT. This encodes CASSPTLLFPQHF.

The chain joins TRBV7-8 to TRBJ2-3, with 12 bases identical to TRBD2. CDR1 and CDR2 from the germline V gene are SGHVS and FQNEAQ. The J segment lost 5 bases and the V segment lost 1 base, leaving 7 bases of the junction unmatched. This CDR3 contains 17 residues. CDR3 residues: CASSLGRTSGEGDTQYF. In DNA form, the CDR3 reads TGTGCCAGCAGCTTAGGGAGGACTAGCGGGGAGGGAGATACGCAGTATTTT.

The chain recombines TRBV7-8 with TRBJ1-1, with D perhaps TRBD1 (5 bases). CDR1 is SGHVS, CDR2 FQNEAQ, per germline. V was pared by 5 bases and J by 3 bases, with 13 bases between. The CDR3 runs to 14 residues. The CDR3 sequence is CASSPDRLYTEAFF. CDR3 coding DNA: TGTGCCAGCAGCCCCGACAGATTGTACACTGAAGCTTTCTTT.

A few counts support this clone. V gene TRBV6-5 combines with J gene TRBJ1-6; D gene unclear. The CDR3 loop spans 16 amino acids. CDR1 is MNHEY, CDR2 SVGAGI, per germline. V lost 2 bases, J lost 4 bases, and 12 bases lay in between. For the CDR3, the DNA is TGTGCCAGCAGTTACGGTACTCGTCGTTATAATTCACCCCTCCACTTT. Protein sequence: CASSYGTRRYNSPLHF.

The gene calls are TRBV19 and TRBJ1-1; D might be TRBD1 (5 bases). The germline V gene has CDR1 LNHDA and CDR2 SQIVND (reference sequence). This CDR3 comprises 13 residues. The V gene lost 7 bases and the J gene lost 3 bases, with 12 bases spanning the gap. The DNA of the CDR3 is TGTGCCAGTACCCAGGGATTTGACACTGAAGCTTTCTTT. This gives the protein CASTQGFDTEAFF.

The chain links TRBV7-9 to TRBJ2-3, with D possibly TRBD1 on 5 matching bases. V shed 5 bases and J shed 0 bases, with 15 bases lying between them. This CDR3 is built from 16 residues. Per the germline V gene, CDR1 is SEHNR and CDR2 is FQNEAQ (reference sequence). CDR3 residues: CASSPLKGPSTDTQYF. DNA for the CDR3: TGTGCCAGCAGCCCCCTTAAGGGGCCTAGCACAGATACGCAGTATTTT.

V usage is TRBV6-1 and J usage is TRBJ1-1; no definite D call. CDR1 and CDR2 from the germline V gene are MNHNS and SASEGT. Between the trimmed V and J ends, which lost 1 base and 5 bases, there was a span of 8 bases. The CDR3 loop spans 13 amino acids. CDR3 in amino acids: CASSEVVRTEAFF. The CDR3 DNA follows: TGTGCCAGCAGTGAAGTTGTCCGTACTGAAGCTTTCTTT.

This chain uses TRBV5-1 with TRBJ2-5, with 7 bases lining up with TRBD2. The CDR3 covers 15 residues. The V gene's germline CDR1 is SGHRS and CDR2 YFSETQ. Germline trimming cut 0 bases from V and 5 bases from J; bases unmatched to any gene: 7. This chain's CDR3 is CASSLGYSGWETQYF. CDR3 in DNA: TGCGCCAGCAGCTTGGGTTATAGCGGGTGGGAGACCCAGTACTTC.

The chain is built from TRBV2 and TRBJ2-5; D possibly corresponds to TRBD2 (5 bases). CDR3 length: 14 amino acids. V was cut by 5 bases and J by 2 bases, with 12 bases left in between. Germline values: CDR1 SNHLY, CDR2 FYNNEI. CDR3 DNA sequence: TGTGCCAGCAGTTTTACTACTAGACAAGAGACCCAGTACTTC. Encoded protein: CASSFTTRQETQYF.

The chain links TRBV6-1 to TRBJ2-7, with TRBD1 identical over 9 bases. V shed 0 bases, J shed 5 bases, and the junction held 5 bases outside the gene matches. Germline V gene lookup returns CDR1 MNHNS and CDR2 SASEGT. The CDR3 runs to 15 residues. CDR3 nucleotides: TGTGCCAGCAGTGAAGCAGGGACAGGGAGGAACGAGCAGTACTTC. It yields the protein CASSEAGTGRNEQYF.

This rearrangement joins TRBV11-2 to TRBJ2-6; D is undetermined. The germline V and J ends were trimmed by 1 base and 0 bases, with 7 bases remaining between them. This CDR3 comprises 16 residues. Germline loops: CDR1 SGHAT, CDR2 FQNNGV. The CDR3 region is CASSLVRDSGANVLTF. Written as DNA, the CDR3 is TGTGCCAGCAGCTTAGTTCGAGACTCTGGGGCCAACGTCCTGACTTTC.

The chain recombines TRBV7-6 with TRBJ2-7, with D possibly TRBD2 on 7 matching bases. CDR3 length: 15 amino acids. V lost 5 bases to trimming and J lost 4 bases, with 18 bases between them. CDR1 is SGHVS, CDR2 FNYEAQ, per germline. CDR3 sequence reads: CASSGAGGGPYEQYF. CDR3 nucleotides: TGTGCCAGCAGCGGGGCAGGCGGGGGCCCATACGAGCAGTACTTC.

This sequence joins TRBV7-2 and TRBJ2-1; 8 bases map to TRBD1. This CDR3 contains 15 residues. Germline trimming cut 4 bases from V and 5 bases from J; bases unmatched to any gene: 7. Germline assignment: CDR1 SGHTA and CDR2 FQGNSA. CDR3 protein: CASSWDRSLNNEQFF. The CDR3 nucleotides are TGTGCCAGCAGCTGGGACAGGAGCTTAAACAATGAGCAGTTCTTC.

Only a few counts were recorded for this clone. The V and J genes are TRBV7-2 and TRBJ2-7; possibly TRBD1 for D (6 bases). The V gene lost 5 bases and the J gene lost 2 bases, with 16 bases spanning the gap. This CDR3 comprises 15 residues. Germline lookup yields CDR1 SGHTA and CDR2 FQGNSA. The CDR3 coding sequence is TGTGCCAGCAGCCCGTACACAGGGACCCCCTACGAGCAGTACTTC. Protein product: CASSPYTGTPYEQYF.

This clone was found a few times. The J gene is TRBJ1-2, the V gene TRBV19, with D maybe TRBD1 (6 bases). The CDR3 covers 14 residues. Germline CDR1 is LNHDA and CDR2 is SQIVND (reference sequence). Trimming removed 5 bases at V and 7 bases at J, with 17 bases between. CDR3 protein: CASSPTGRGGGYTF. The CDR3 bases are TGTGCCAGTAGTCCAACTGGAAGGGGGGGTGGCTACACCTTC.

V is TRBV7-2 and J is TRBJ2-3, with 8 bases identical to TRBD1. The CDR3 is 18 amino acids. V lost 5 bases and J lost 3; bases outside the gene matches: 16. Per germline, CDR1 SGHTA and CDR2 FQGNSA. CDR3 nucleotide sequence: TGTGCCAGCAGCGTCAACCACCCTAGGTACAGGGGGACAGATACGCAGTATTTT. Its protein is CASSVNHPRYRGTDTQYF.

This clone appeared a single time. The rearrangement uses TRBV18 and TRBJ2-5; the match to TRBD1 covers 9 bases. Trimming cost V 0 bases and J 1 base; bases outside gene matches: 3. This CDR3 has 16 amino acids. Germline V lookup: CDR1 KGHSH, CDR2 LQKENI. The CDR3 region is CASSPPGQGSQETQYF. The CDR3 DNA follows: TGTGCCAGCTCACCACCGGGACAGGGATCCCAAGAGACCCAGTACTTC. Based on the CDR3 plus reference TRBV18 and TRBJ2-5, the full variable domain is NAGVMQNPRHLVRRRGQEARLRCSPMKGHSHVYWYRQLPEEGLKFMVYLQKENIIDESGMPKERFSAEFPKEGPSILRIQQVVRGDSAAYFCASSPPGQGSQETQYFGPGTRLLVL.

The gene calls are TRBV4-1 and TRBJ1-5; maybe TRBD1 (5 bases). The V end lost 0 bases, the J end lost 3 bases, and 9 bases lay between the germline ends. CDR1 and CDR2 from the germline V gene are MGHRA and YSYEKL. This CDR3 spans 15 amino acids. CDR3 sequence (DNA): TGCGCCAGCAGCCAAGAGGGGGGACTCAATCAGCCCCAGCATTTT. This sequence encodes CASSQEGGLNQPQHF.

This clone was seen just once. This chain joins TRBV4-2 and TRBJ2-4, with 8 bases matching TRBD2. Unmatched junction bases numbered 13, after V lost 3 bases and J lost 6 bases. The CDR3 contains 17 residues. Germline CDR1 is LGHNA and CDR2 is YNFKEQ. This CDR3 reads CASSQYHPGTRGNIQYF. The CDR3 region has the DNA TGTGCCAGCAGCCAGTACCACCCCGGGACTAGGGGAAACATTCAGTACTTC.

This chain uses TRBV2 with TRBJ1-1, with 9 bases fitting TRBD1. Germline CDR1 is SNHLY and CDR2 is FYNNEI. J was trimmed by 1 base and V by 6 bases; bases with no gene match: 6. The CDR3 loop spans 15 amino acids. Here the CDR3 reads CASRDRGPPNTEAFF. DNA of the CDR3: TGTGCCAGCAGGGACAGGGGCCCTCCGAACACTGAAGCTTTCTTT.

J is TRBJ1-3 and V is TRBV5-1; TRBD1 aligns across 9 bases. The trim removed 0 bases at V and 3 bases at J, leaving 4 bases unmatched. From germline, CDR1 is SGHRS and CDR2 YFSETQ. This CDR3 is built from 16 residues. CDR3 region: CASSLEQGASGNTIYF. The DNA of the CDR3 is TGCGCCAGCAGCTTGGAACAGGGGGCGAGTGGAAACACCATATATTTT. The whole variable domain, filled in from reference TRBV5-1 and TRBJ1-3, reads KAGVTQTPRYLIKTRGQQVTLSCSPISGHRSVSWYQQTPGQGLQFLFEYFSETQRNKGNFPGRFSGRQFSNSRSEMNVSTLELGDSALYLCASSLEQGASGNTIYFGEGSWLTVV.

The rearrangement links TRBV7-9 to TRBJ2-1, with a tentative D call TRBD2 (5 bases). Per the germline V gene, CDR1 is SEHNR and CDR2 is FQNEAQ (reference sequence). The CDR3 length is 16 residues. Trimming stripped 1 base from V and 2 bases from J, with 12 bases between. The CDR3 sequence: CASSLVGRGAYNEQFF. CDR3 nucleotides: TGTGCCAGCAGCTTAGTAGGGAGAGGCGCCTACAATGAGCAGTTCTTC.